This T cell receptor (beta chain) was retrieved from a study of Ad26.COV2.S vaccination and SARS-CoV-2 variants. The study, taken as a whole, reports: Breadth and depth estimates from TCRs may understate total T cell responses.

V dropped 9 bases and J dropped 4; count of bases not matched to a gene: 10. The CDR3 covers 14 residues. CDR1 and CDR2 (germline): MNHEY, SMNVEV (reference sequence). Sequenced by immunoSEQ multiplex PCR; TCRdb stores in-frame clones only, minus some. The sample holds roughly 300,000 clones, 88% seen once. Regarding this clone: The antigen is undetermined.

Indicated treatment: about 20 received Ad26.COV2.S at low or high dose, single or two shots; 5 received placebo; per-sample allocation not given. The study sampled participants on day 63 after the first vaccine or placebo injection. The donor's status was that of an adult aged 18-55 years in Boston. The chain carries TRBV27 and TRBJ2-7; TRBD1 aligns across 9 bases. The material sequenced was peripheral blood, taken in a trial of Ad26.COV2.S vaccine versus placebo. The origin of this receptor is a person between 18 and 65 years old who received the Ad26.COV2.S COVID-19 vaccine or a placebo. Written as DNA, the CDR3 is TGTGCCAGTATGGGACAGGGCCTCGATTACGAGCAGTACTTC. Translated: CASMGQGLDYEQYF.